These 4 T cell receptor beta chains were sequenced from one sample in a study of blood T cell repertoires in COVID-19. Clones were sequenced by immunoSEQ multiplex PCR, and TCRdb holds only the in-frame ones, with some missing. There are 200,000 to 250,000 clones in the sample; approximately 80% occur only once, and 15% to 20% lies in the top ten. The sequenced sample consisted of peripheral blood. The receptors stem from a man aged 25-45 years with active or convalescent COVID-19.

As concerns this clone: The same CDR3 arises from other DNA sequences in this sample as well. The chain is built from TRBV9 and TRBJ1-2; D may be TRBD1 (5 bases). This CDR3 has 12 amino acids. CDR1 and CDR2 from the germline V gene are SGDLS and YYNGEE. V was clipped by 0 bases and J by 8 bases, with 8 bases between them. For the CDR3, the DNA is TGTGCCAGCAGCGTAGAGGGGTTGGGCTACACCTTC. This gives the protein CASSVEGLGYTF.

This rearrangement joins TRBV5-1 to TRBJ2-1; D might be TRBD2 (6 bases). CDR3 size: 14 residues. Trimming left V 4 bases short and J 8 bases short, with 16 bases between. CDR1 and CDR2 from the germline V gene are SGHRS and YFSETQ. Here the CDR3 reads CASSPDTSFDEQFF. CDR3 nucleotide sequence: TGCGCCAGCAGCCCTGATACTAGCTTCGATGAGCAGTTCTTC.

The genes are TRBV5-1 and TRBJ2-5; D call uncertain. This CDR3 comprises 15 residues. The V and J ends lost 0 bases and 2 bases respectively, with 11 bases between them. CDR1 is SGHRS, CDR2 YFSETQ, per germline. The chain's CDR3 is CASSLASRIQETQYF. The CDR3 DNA reads TGCGCCAGCAGCTTGGCGTCGCGGATACAAGAGACCCAGTACTTC.

There are a few counts of this clone. This sequence joins TRBV6-5 and TRBJ1-4, with TRBD1 identical over 11 bases. Germline V gives CDR1 MNHEY, CDR2 SVGAGI. The CDR3 extends over 15 amino acids. V dropped 7 bases and J dropped 0; count of bases not matched to a gene: 1. CDR3 sequence: CASKGQGATNEKLFF. The CDR3 coding sequence is TGTGCCAGCAAGGGACAGGGGGCAACTAATGAAAAACTGTTTTTT.